This paragraph reports one T cell receptor beta chain. This CDR3 comprises 14 residues. Germline trimming cut 5 bases from V and 5 bases from J; bases unmatched to any gene: 4. Looked up from germline, CDR1 is MNHEY and CDR2 is SVGAGI. Produced via immunoSEQ multiplex PCR; TCRdb's table is partial and in-frame only. The sample shows 50,000 to 75,000 clones, around 90% of them seen only once. The source of the sample is a study of T cell changes during pregnancy in multiple sclerosis. The gene calls are TRBV6-5 and TRBJ2-5; 11 nucleotides line up with TRBD2. Sequences were derived from peripheral blood, sampled in the third trimester of pregnancy. This TCR was sampled from a female donor in good health, enrolled as a control in a pregnancy study. DNA of the CDR3: TGTGCCAGCAGTCTAGCGGGGGGCCGGGAGACCCAGTACTTC. This translates into CASSLAGGRETQYF.